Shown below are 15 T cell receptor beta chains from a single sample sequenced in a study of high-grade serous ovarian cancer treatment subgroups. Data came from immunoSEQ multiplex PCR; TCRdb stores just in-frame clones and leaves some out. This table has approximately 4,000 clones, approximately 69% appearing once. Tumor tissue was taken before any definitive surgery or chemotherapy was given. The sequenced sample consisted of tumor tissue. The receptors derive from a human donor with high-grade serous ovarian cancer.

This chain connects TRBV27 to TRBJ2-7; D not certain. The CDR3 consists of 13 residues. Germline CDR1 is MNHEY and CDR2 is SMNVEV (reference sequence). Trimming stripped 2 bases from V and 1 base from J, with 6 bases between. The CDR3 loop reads CASSLVRSYEQYF. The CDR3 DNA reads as TGTGCCAGCAGTTTAGTCAGATCCTACGAGCAGTACTTC.

In DNA, the CDR3 is TGTGCCAGCAGCCAAAACAGCCTCCAGGGGGGAGCTTTCTTT. This translates into CASSQNSLQGGAFF. The chain couples TRBV7-3 to TRBJ1-1; 7 bases agree with TRBD1. CDR1 SGHTA and CDR2 FQGTGA come from the germline V gene. The CDR3 consists of 14 residues. V was pared by 5 bases and J by 10 bases, with 13 bases of the junction left unmatched. Supplemented by reference TRBV7-3 and TRBJ1-1, the full variable domain reads GAGVSQTPSNKVTEKGKYVELRCDPISGHTALYWYRQSLGQGPEFLIYFQGTGAADDSGLPNDRFFAVRPEGSVSTLKIQRTERGDSAVYLCASSQNSLQGGAFFGQGTRLTVV.

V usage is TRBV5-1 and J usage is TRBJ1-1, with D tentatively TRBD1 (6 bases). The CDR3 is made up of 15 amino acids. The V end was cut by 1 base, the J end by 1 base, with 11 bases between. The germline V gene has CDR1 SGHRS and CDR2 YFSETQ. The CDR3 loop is CASSLTGMENTEAFF. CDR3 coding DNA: TGCGCCAGCAGCTTGACAGGGATGGAGAACACTGAAGCTTTCTTT.

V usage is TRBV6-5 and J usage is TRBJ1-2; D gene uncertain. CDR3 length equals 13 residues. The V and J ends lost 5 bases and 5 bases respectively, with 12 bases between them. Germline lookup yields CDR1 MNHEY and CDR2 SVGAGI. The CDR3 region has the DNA TGTGCCAGCAGTCCCTCGGAGATTTATGGCTACACCTTC. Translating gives CASSPSEIYGYTF.

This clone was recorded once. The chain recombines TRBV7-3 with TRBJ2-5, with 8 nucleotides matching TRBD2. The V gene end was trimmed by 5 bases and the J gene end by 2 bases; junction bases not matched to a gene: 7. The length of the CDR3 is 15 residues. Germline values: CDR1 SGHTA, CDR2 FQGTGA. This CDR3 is CASSPWAGGQETQYF. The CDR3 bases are TGTGCCAGCAGCCCATGGGCGGGGGGACAAGAGACCCAGTACTTC.

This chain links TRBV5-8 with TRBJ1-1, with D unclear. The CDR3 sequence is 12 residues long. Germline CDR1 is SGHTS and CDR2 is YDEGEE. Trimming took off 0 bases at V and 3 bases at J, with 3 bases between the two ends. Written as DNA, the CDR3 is TGTGCCAGCAGCTTGGGTTACACTGAAGCTTTCTTT. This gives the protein CASSLGYTEAFF.

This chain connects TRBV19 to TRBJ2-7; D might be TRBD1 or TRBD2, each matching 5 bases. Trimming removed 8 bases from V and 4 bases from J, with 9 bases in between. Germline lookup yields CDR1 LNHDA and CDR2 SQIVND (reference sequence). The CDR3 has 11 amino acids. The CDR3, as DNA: TGTGCCAGTGGGGGTGTTTACGAGCAGTACTTC. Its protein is CASGGVYEQYF.

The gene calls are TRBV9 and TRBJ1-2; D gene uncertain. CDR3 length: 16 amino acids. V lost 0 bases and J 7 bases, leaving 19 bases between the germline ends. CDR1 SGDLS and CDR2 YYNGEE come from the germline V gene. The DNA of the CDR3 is TGTGCCAGCAGCGTAGACTCAATCAACACCTCGGGTGGCTACACCTTC. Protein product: CASSVDSINTSGGYTF. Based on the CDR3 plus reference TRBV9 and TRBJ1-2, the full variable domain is DSGVTQTPKHLITATGQRVTLRCSPRSGDLSVYWYQQSLDQGLQFLIQYYNGEERAKGNILERFSAQQFPDLHSELNLSSLELGDSALYFCASSVDSINTSGGYTFGSGTRLTVV.

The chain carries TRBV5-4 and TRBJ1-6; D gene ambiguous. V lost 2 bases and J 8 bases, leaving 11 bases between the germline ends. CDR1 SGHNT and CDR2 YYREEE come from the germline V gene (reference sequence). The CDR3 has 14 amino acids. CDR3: CASSFYRVDSPLHF. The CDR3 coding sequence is TGTGCCAGCAGCTTCTACAGAGTTGATTCACCCCTCCACTTT.

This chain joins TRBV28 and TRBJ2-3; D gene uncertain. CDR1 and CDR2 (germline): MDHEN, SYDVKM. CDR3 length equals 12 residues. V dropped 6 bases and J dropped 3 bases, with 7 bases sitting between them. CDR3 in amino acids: CASSLITDTQYF. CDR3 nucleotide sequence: TGTGCCAGCAGCCTTATAACAGATACGCAGTATTTT.

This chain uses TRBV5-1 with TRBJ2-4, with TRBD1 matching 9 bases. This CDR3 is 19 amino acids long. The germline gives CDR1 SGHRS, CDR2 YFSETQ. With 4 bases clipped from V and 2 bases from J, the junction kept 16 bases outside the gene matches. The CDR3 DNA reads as TGCGCCAGCAGCACCGGACAGGGGAATTTTGGTTTGTCCAAAAACATTCAGTACTTC. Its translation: CASSTGQGNFGLSKNIQYF.

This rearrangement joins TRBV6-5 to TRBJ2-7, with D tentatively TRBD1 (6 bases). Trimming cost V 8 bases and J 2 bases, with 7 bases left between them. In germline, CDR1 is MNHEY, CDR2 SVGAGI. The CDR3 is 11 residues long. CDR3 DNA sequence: TGTGCCAGCCAGGGGCCCTACGAGCAGTACGTC. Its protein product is CASQGPYEQYV.

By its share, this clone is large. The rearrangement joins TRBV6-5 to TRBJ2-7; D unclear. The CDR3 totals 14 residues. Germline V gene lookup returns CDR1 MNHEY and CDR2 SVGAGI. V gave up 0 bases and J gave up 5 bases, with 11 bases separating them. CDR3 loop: CASSYSSSGHEQYF. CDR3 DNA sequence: TGTGCCAGCAGTTACTCGAGTTCAGGCCACGAGCAGTACTTC.

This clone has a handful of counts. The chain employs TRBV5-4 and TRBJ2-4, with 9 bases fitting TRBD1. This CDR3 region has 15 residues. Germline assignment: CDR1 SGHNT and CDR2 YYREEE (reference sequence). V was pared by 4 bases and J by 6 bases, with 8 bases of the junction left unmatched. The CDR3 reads CASSLGQGRGNIQYF. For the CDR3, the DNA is TGTGCCAGCAGCCTCGGACAGGGGAGGGGAAACATTCAGTACTTC.

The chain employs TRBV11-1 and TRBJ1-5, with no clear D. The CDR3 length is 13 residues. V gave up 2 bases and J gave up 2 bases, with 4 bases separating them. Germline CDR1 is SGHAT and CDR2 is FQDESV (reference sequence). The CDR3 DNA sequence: TGTGCCAGCAGCTTACAGGGCAATCAGCCCCAGCATTTT. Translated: CASSLQGNQPQHF.